Shown below are 9 T cell receptor beta chains from a single sample sequenced in a study of tumor-infiltrating lymphocytes in oesophageal squamous cell carcinoma. MiXCR was run by TCRdb on the PCR reads, yielding one entry per CDR3 protein. The sample lists 15,000 to 17,000 distinct CDR3 sequences; roughly 54% were seen once. The sequenced material came from esophageal tumor tissue. These receptors were collected from a female donor with esophageal squamous cell carcinoma.

This clonotype was recorded many times. The chain joins TRBV11-2 to TRBJ2-1; 9 bases are a match to TRBD1. V shed 0 bases, J shed 3 bases, and the junction held 3 bases outside the gene matches. This CDR3 has 16 residues. Germline assignment: CDR1 SGHAT and CDR2 FQNNGV. The CDR3 reads CASSLETGGYYNEQFF. The CDR3, as DNA: TGTGCCAGCAGCTTAGAGACAGGGGGTTACTACAATGAGCAGTTCTTC.

The CDR3 DNA follows: TGTGCCAGCAGCTTAGTTCGCCTAGCGGGGACCGGGGAGCTGTTTTTT. Translating it yields CASSLVRLAGTGELFF. The chain recombines TRBV7-2 with TRBJ2-2; the match to TRBD2 covers 9 bases. The CDR3 has 16 amino acids. V was clipped by 1 base and J by 5 bases; unmatched bases: 5. The germline V gene has CDR1 SGHTA and CDR2 FQGNSA. Full variable domain (outside the CDR3, taken from reference TRBV7-2 and TRBJ2-2): GAGVSQSPSNKVTEKGKDVELRCDPISGHTALYWYRQSLGQGLEFLIYFQGNSAPDKSGLPSDRFSAERTGGSVSTLTIQRTQQEDSAVYLCASSLVRLAGTGELFFGEGSRLTVL.

This clonotype was observed a handful of times. This chain connects TRBV7-8 to TRBJ2-7; unclear D gene. With the DNA end fitting TRBJ2-5 better, the J assignment may be wrong. Germline CDR1 is SGHVS and CDR2 is FQNEAQ. There are 12 residues in the CDR3. The CDR3 is CASSLPKETQYF. CDR3 DNA: TGTGCCAGCAGCTTACCCAAAGAGACCCAGTACTTC.

The V call is TRBV7-2, the J call TRBJ2-7; 7 bases are a match to TRBD2. The J call could be wrong; TRBJ2-1 is a better fit for the DNA end. This CDR3 has 16 residues. Germline CDR1 reads SGHTA; CDR2 reads FQGNSA. The CDR3 sequence: CASSPFLGGGYNEQFF. DNA of the CDR3: TGTGCCAGCAGCCCGTTCCTGGGGGGGGGCTACAATGAGCAGTTCTTC.

The chain recombines TRBV28 with TRBJ1-4; D gene uncertain. The CDR3 consists of 14 residues. Germline V CDR1 and CDR2: MDHEN, SYDVKM. Trimming cost V 4 bases and J 7 bases, with 13 bases left between them. This CDR3 reads CASSSGGRSEKLFF. DNA of the CDR3: TGTGCCAGCAGTTCCGGAGGAAGGAGTGAAAAACTGTTTTTT. Complete variable domain (other parts from reference TRBV28 and TRBJ1-4): DVKVTQSSRYLVKRTGEKVFLECVQDMDHENMFWYRQDPGLGLRLIYFSYDVKMKEKGDIPEGYSVSREKKERFSLILESASTNQTSMYLCASSSGGRSEKLFFGSGTQLSVL.

This clonotype was seen many times. The chain joins TRBV27 to TRBJ2-3; 7 positions agree with TRBD2. Germline V lookup: CDR1 MNHEY, CDR2 SMNVEV (reference sequence). This CDR3 region has 15 residues. V lost 5 bases to trimming and J lost 4 bases; unmatched junction nucleotides: 9. The DNA for the CDR3 is TGTGCCAGCAGTCTGCGCGGGAGAGGAGCAGATACGCAGTATTTT. Its protein product is CASSLRGRGADTQYF.

The chain is built from TRBV5-8 and TRBJ2-7; D gene unclear. The J call is in doubt because the DNA end fits TRBJ2-5 better. This CDR3 comprises 14 residues. Germline V lookup: CDR1 SGHTS, CDR2 YDEGEE. The CDR3, as DNA: TGTGCCAGCAGCCCCGGATCGCTTGGGGAGACCCAGTACTTC. Its protein is CASSPGSLGETQYF.

The rearrangement links TRBV7-8 to TRBJ1-1; D gene unclear. The CDR3 has 13 amino acids. The ends were cut back, 2 bases at V and 9 bases at J, with 13 bases in the middle. The V gene's germline CDR1 is SGHVS and CDR2 FQNEAQ. The DNA of the CDR3 is TGTGCCAGCAGCTTATCGCATGAGGTGCAAGCTTTCTTT. Residues: CASSLSHEVQAFF.

This chain joins TRBV7-2 and TRBJ2-6, with TRBD2 identical over 10 bases. The J call is uncertain, as TRBJ2-5 better fits the DNA end. In germline, CDR1 is SGHTA, CDR2 FQGNSA. The CDR3 spans 14 residues. CDR3: CASSLTSGEETQYF. Written as DNA, the CDR3 is TGTGCCAGCAGCTTAACTAGCGGGGAGGAGACCCAGTACTTC.